The rows below give T cell receptor beta chains drawn from one sample of a study of blood T cell repertoires in COVID-19. Assay: immunoSEQ multiplex PCR; the TCRdb copy retains only in-frame clones and omits some. The data contain roughly 83,000 clones, approximately 86% of them seen just once; the ten biggest clones take up roughly 8%. The material sequenced was peripheral blood. The receptors derive from a man older than 75 with active or convalescent COVID-19. Both conserved end residues are part of each CDR3. D genes are given only for firm matches. Size is stated for part of the rows, as once, few or many counts, or as a class when the clone is expanded.

>TRBV11-2|TRBJ2-1|-|-|15
TGTGCCAGCATCCCCCTGGGCCAACTTAGGGGTGAGCAGTTCTTC
CASIPLGQLRGEQFF
>TRBV24-1|TRBJ2-1|-|TRBD2|15
TGTGCCACCGGGGGACTAGCGGGAACCTACAATGAGCAGTTCTTC
CATGGLAGTYNEQFF
>TRBV9|TRBJ1-1|-|-|13
TGTGCCAGCAGCGTAACCCAGATCACTGAAGCTTTCTTT
CASSVTQITEAFF
>TRBV7-9|TRBJ1-6|once|-|14
TGTGCCAGCAGCCAAGACAGGTCGAGGTCACCCCTCCACTTT
CASSQDRSRSPLHF
>TRBV5-1|TRBJ2-5|once|TRBD1|14
TGCGCCAGCAGCGTGTCAGGGGGTGTAGAGACCCAGTACTTC
CASSVSGGVETQYF
>TRBV3-1/TRBV3-2|TRBJ1-3|-|TRBD1|18
TGTGCCAGCAGCCAACCCCGGGGGACAGGGGGTTCTGGAAACACCATATATTTT
CASSQPRGTGGSGNTIYF
>TRBV28|TRBJ1-5|-|TRBD1|18
TGTGCCAGCAGTTTTATGGGACAGGGTCGTGGTAGCAATCAGCCCCAGCATTTT
CASSFMGQGRGSNQPQHF
>TRBV6-5|TRBJ1-2|-|TRBD1|13
TGTGCCAGCAGTCGGGGACAGGGGGACGGCTACACCTTC
CASSRGQGDGYTF
>TRBV11-2|TRBJ1-6|-|-|17
TGTGCCAGCAGCCTCATTAGCTACAGGCGGCTGAATTCACCCCTCCACTTT
CASSLISYRRLNSPLHF
>TRBV30|TRBJ1-1|-|-|11
TGTGCCTGGCGGTTGAACACTGAAGCTTTCTTT
CAWRLNTEAFF
>TRBV2|TRBJ2-1|few|TRBD2|15
TGTGCCAGCAGTGAGAGCGGGAGGGCCGTGGATGAGCAGTTCTTC
CASSESGRAVDEQFF
>TRBV19|TRBJ1-1|-|-|14
TGTGCCAGTAGTATTACGGGGGGCGGCACTGAAGCTTTCTTT
CASSITGGGTEAFF
>TRBV9|TRBJ1-2|-|TRBD1|15
TGTGCCAGCAGCCGGGACAGGGAGACACCACATGGCTACACCTTC
CASSRDRETPHGYTF